This TCR beta chain was profiled in a study of memory CD4+ T cells and cytomegalovirus serostatus. In the study overall: Healthy Belgian adult donors included under ten CMV-positive and approximately 25 CMV-negative people. Regarding the study as a whole: Suggested: most of the CMV-linked TCR signature lies in CD4+ memory cells.

The sort gate was single viable CD3+CD4+CD8-CD45RO+ cells for memory CD4+ T cells. Remarks on this clone: Its cognate antigen is unknown.

V lost 4 bases, J lost 6 bases, and 8 bases stayed unmatched. In germline, CDR1 is SNHLY, CDR2 FYNNEI. This CDR3 comprises 15 residues. TCRdb's table, derived via immunoSEQ multiplex PCR, lists solely in-frame clones and lacks some. The repertoire holds over 65,000 clones, with around 80% as singletons. The sequencing sample was made of memory CD4+ T cells from blood. This receptor was identified in an adult in good health and CMV-seronegative. The rearrangement joins TRBV2 to TRBJ1-1; 10 nucleotides match TRBD1. CDR3 sequence (DNA): TGTGCCAGCAGTGGGGACAGGGGAGGTTTCGCTGAAGCTTTCTTT. This gives the protein CASSGDRGGFAEAFF.